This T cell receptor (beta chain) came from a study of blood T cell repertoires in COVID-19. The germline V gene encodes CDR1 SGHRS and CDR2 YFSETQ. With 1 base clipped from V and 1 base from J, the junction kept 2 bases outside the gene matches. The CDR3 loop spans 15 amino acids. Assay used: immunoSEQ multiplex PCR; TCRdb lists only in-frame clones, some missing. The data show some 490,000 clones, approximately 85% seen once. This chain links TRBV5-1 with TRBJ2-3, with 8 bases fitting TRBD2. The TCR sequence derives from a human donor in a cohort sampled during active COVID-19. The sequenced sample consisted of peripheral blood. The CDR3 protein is CASSLFSGGTDTQYF. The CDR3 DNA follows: TGCGCCAGCAGCTTGTTTAGCGGGGGCACAGATACGCAGTATTTT. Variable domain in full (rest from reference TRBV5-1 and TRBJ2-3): KAGVTQTPRYLIKTRGQQVTLSCSPISGHRSVSWYQQTPGQGLQFLFEYFSETQRNKGNFPGRFSGRQFSNSRSEMNVSTLELGDSALYLCASSLFSGGTDTQYFGPGTRLTVL.